This entry features one T cell receptor beta chain sequence. The data are from a study of cytomegalovirus exposure and HLA in healthy donors. Whole-study context: Of roughly 360 genotyped donors, 75% to 90% grouped in the Caucasian-associated ancestry cluster.

Use of 60 Vbeta and 13 Jbeta primers characterized the PCR. Produced via immunoSEQ multiplex PCR; TCRdb's table is partial and in-frame only. The sample consists of 240,000 or so clones, around 76% of them appearing once. The V end lost 0 bases, the J end lost 5 bases, and 6 bases lay between the germline ends. CDR1 SGHRS and CDR2 YFSETQ come from the germline V gene. The CDR3 is made up of 14 amino acids. The rearrangement links TRBV5-1 to TRBJ1-6, with D unresolved. This receptor was obtained from a middle-aged woman in good health and CMV-seropositive. Sequences were obtained from PBMCs. The CDR3 DNA follows: TGCGCCAGCAGCTTGGCACAGAATAATTCACCCCTCCACTTT. Amino acids: CASSLAQNNSPLHF.